These T cell receptor beta chains were read from a single sample in a study of T cells in Graves' hyperthyroidism and ophthalmopathy. One entry per CDR3 protein results from TCRdb running MiXCR on the multiplex PCR reads. Of roughly 280,000 distinct CDR3 sequences listed, over 15% are singletons. The sample taken for sequencing was blood. The source of these receptors is a woman aged 55-69 years with Graves' ophthalmopathy. Both conserved end residues are part of each CDR3. D genes are given only for firm matches. Size values are once, few and many counts, or a class for expanded clones, and some rows have none.

J gene	D gene	V gene	clone size	CDR3 DNA	CDR3 protein
TRBJ2-5	TRBD1	TRBV7-2	many	TGTGCCAGCAGCTTAGGGAGGAACAGGGGGCAGGGAGAGACCCAGTACTTC	CASSLGRNRGQGETQYF
TRBJ2-3	NA	TRBV11-2	few	TGTGCCAGCAGCCCTAGTACCTCCGCTGGGTGGGGGGCCCCAGATACGCAGTATTTT	CASSPSTSAGWGAPDTQYF
TRBJ2-7	TRBD1	TRBV10-2	NA	TGCGCCAGCAGTGACGTGTTAGACAGGGGACTGCACGAGCAGTACTTC	CASSDVLDRGLHEQYF
TRBJ2-1	NA	TRBV27	many	TGTGCCAGCAGTTTGTACCTAAGTATAAACTCCTACAATGAGCAGTTCTTC	CASSLYLSINSYNEQFF
TRBJ2-7	NA	TRBV7-2	many	TGTGCCAGCAGCTCAGACGACCTTAGCGTCCCGAACTCCTACGAGCAGTACTTC	CASSSDDLSVPNSYEQYF
TRBJ2-1	TRBD2	TRBV6-5	NA	TGTGCCAGCAGTTCGGGACTAGCGGGGGGCACGTTCTCCTACAATGAGCAGTTCTTC	CASSSGLAGGTFSYNEQFF
TRBJ2-2	TRBD1	TRBV6-1	NA	TGTGCCAGCAGCCAAGGACAGGGGTTTGCCGGGGAGCTGTTTTTT	CASSQGQGFAGELFF
TRBJ2-1	TRBD2	TRBV9	NA	TGTGCCAGCAGCGCGACGACTAGCGGGAGCCTATTGGGTTTGAATGAGCAGTTCTTC	CASSATTSGSLLGLNEQFF
TRBJ2-1	TRBD2	TRBV11-3	many	TGTGCCAGCAGCTTAGGAGTGACTAGCGTTGAGCAGTTCTTC	CASSLGVTSVEQFF
TRBJ1-2	TRBD1	TRBV18	NA	TGTGCCAGCTCACCACAGGGACAGTCGGATGGCTACACCTTC	CASSPQGQSDGYTF
TRBJ2-7	NA	TRBV7-8	many	TGTGCCAGCAGCCAGGGCAGGAATAGTCAGCAGCAGTACTTC	CASSQGRNSQQQYF
TRBJ1-5	NA	TRBV19	NA	TGTGCCAGTAGTATAGAGGGCAGTCATGGCAATCAGCCCCAGCATTTT	CASSIEGSHGNQPQHF
TRBJ2-3	NA	TRBV11-2	many	TGTGCCAGCAGCTTAGACCTCGTTGCGACAAGCACAGATACGCAGTATTTT	CASSLDLVATSTDTQYF
TRBJ1-5	NA	TRBV5-1	many	TGCGCCAGCAGCTCTGACCCGGATCAGCCCCAGCATTTT	CASSSDPDQPQHF
TRBJ1-2	TRBD1	TRBV7-3	many	TGTGCCAGCAGCCCGGGACAGGGTCATGGCTACACCTTC	CASSPGQGHGYTF
TRBJ1-3	NA	TRBV5-6	NA	TGTGCCAGCAGCTTCTTAGGCTCTGGAAACACCATATATTTT	CASSFLGSGNTIYF
TRBJ1-5	NA	TRBV2	many	TGTGCCAGCAGTGAAATTGGTCGGGGGGATCAGCCCCAGCATTTT	CASSEIGRGDQPQHF
TRBJ2-5	TRBD1	TRBV28	many	TGTGCCAGCAGTTTAGATACAGGGGGAATCGAGACCCAGTACTTC	CASSLDTGGIETQYF
TRBJ2-7	TRBD1	TRBV6-6	few	TGTGCCAGCAGTTACGGGACAGATGGTTTCGAGCAGTACTTC	CASSYGTDGFEQYF
TRBJ1-6	TRBD1	TRBV5-6	few	TGTGCCAGCAGCTTGCCCGGCGGACAGGGCTTTTCACCCCTCCACTTT	CASSLPGGQGFSPLHF
TRBJ1-5	NA	TRBV7-2	many	TGTGCCAGCAGCTTCACGGGGTCGGGTCAGCCCCAGCATTTT	CASSFTGSGQPQHF
TRBJ2-2	TRBD2	TRBV11-1	few	TGTGCCAGCAGCTTGGGATCCGGGAGGAGGACCGGGGAGCTGTTTTTT	CASSLGSGRRTGELFF
TRBJ1-6	NA	TRBV4-1	few	TGCGCCAGCAGCCGGGATTCCGGAAGGTCCTATAATTCACCCCTCCACTTT	CASSRDSGRSYNSPLHF
TRBJ1-1	NA	TRBV12-5	NA	TGTGCTAGTGGTTTGGTAGGCGGGAAAGCTTTCTTT	CASGLVGGKAFF
TRBJ2-7	TRBD2	TRBV7-2	many	TGTGCCAGCAGCTTATTCGGACTAGCCTACGAGCAGTACTTC	CASSLFGLAYEQYF
TRBJ2-7	NA	TRBV20-1	NA	TGCAGTGCTCGGGTTGAAGTTTACGAGCAGTACTTC	CSARVEVYEQYF
TRBJ2-4	NA	TRBV3-1	many	TGTGCCAGCAGCTTGAATTCGGGGGAGAGAGTCGACATTCAGTACTTC	CASSLNSGERVDIQYF
TRBJ1-4	NA	TRBV5-1	few	TGCGCCAGCAATATTAGGGGTTCGGCGCATGAAAAACTGTTTTTT	CASNIRGSAHEKLFF
TRBJ2-1	NA	TRBV3-1	many	TGTGCCAGCAGACAGACAGACAATGAGCAGTTCTTC	CASRQTDNEQFF
TRBJ2-7	NA	TRBV27	many	TGTGCCAGCAGTTTTTCCCAATCTGGGGAGCAGTACTTC	CASSFSQSGEQYF
TRBJ2-7	TRBD2	TRBV4-2	few	TGTGCCAGCAGCCAAGCGGGGGGGACGGTCTCTGTGCAGTACTTC	CASSQAGGTVSVQYF
TRBJ1-2	TRBD1	TRBV2	many	TGTGCCTCAGCAGGGACAGGGGGCAATGCTGGCTACACCTTC	CASAGTGGNAGYTF
TRBJ2-3	NA	TRBV2	many	TGTGCCAGCAGTGTCCATGCCAGCGAGTCTAGCACAGATACGCAGTATTTT	CASSVHASESSTDTQYF
TRBJ1-2	NA	TRBV2	once	TGTGCCAGCAGCTTGGGCAGTCCTCCCTATGGCTACACCTTC	CASSLGSPPYGYTF
TRBJ1-1	NA	TRBV6-1	many	TGTGCCAGCAGTGAATCGGGGGCGCGTACTGAAGCTTTCTTT	CASSESGARTEAFF
TRBJ2-7	TRBD1	TRBV6-1	NA	TGTGCCAGCAGTTCCATCGGACAGGGGGCCGGCGAGCAGTACTTC	CASSSIGQGAGEQYF
TRBJ1-1	NA	TRBV6-1	many	TGTGCCGTTCAAAGGGAGCAGAACACTGAAGCTTTCTTT	CAVQREQNTEAFF
TRBJ2-1	TRBD2	TRBV20-1	many	TGCAGTGCTAAGGGACTAGCGGGGGGGGCCTACAATGAGCAGTTCTTC	CSAKGLAGGAYNEQFF
TRBJ1-5	TRBD1	TRBV6-1	NA	TGTGCCAGCAGCCCAACCTTACAGGGGAGGTACCAGCCCCAGCATTTT	CASSPTLQGRYQPQHF
TRBJ2-7	NA	TRBV6-2/TRBV6-3	many	TGTGCCAGCACCCTTGAGGGGCTTTCCTACGAGCAGTACTTC	CASTLEGLSYEQYF
TRBJ2-7	TRBD2	TRBV4-1	NA	TGCGCCAGCAGCCAAGACCTTAGCGGGAGGCACTGGGAGCAGTACTTC	CASSQDLSGRHWEQYF
TRBJ2-7	NA	TRBV6-5	NA	TGTGCCAGCAGTTACTCCAGAACAGGCGAGCAGTACTTC	CASSYSRTGEQYF
TRBJ2-2	TRBD1	TRBV27	NA	TGTGCCAGCAGTAACACCTTGGGGACAGGGTCGAACACCGGGGAGCTGTTTTTT	CASSNTLGTGSNTGELFF
TRBJ2-5	TRBD2	TRBV20-1	NA	TGCAGTGCTAGACGTATGTCTAGCGGGGTTCGGGAGACCCAGTACTTC	CSARRMSSGVRETQYF
TRBJ2-4	NA	TRBV2	many	TGTGCCAGCAGTGCCTCGCGGGCACTAGCCAAAAACATTCAGTACTTC	CASSASRALAKNIQYF
TRBJ2-2	NA	TRBV7-9	NA	TGTGCCAGCAGCTTAGCGGGGGGCGCGACCGGGGAGCTGTTTTTT	CASSLAGGATGELFF
TRBJ2-1	TRBD1	TRBV7-3	NA	TGTGCCAGCAGCGTGGACAGGGGGGCCTACAATGAGCAGTTCTTC	CASSVDRGAYNEQFF
TRBJ2-1	TRBD2	TRBV6-2/TRBV6-3	many	TGTGCCAGCGTCGCGGGGGGCTCCTACAATGAGCAGTTCTTC	CASVAGGSYNEQFF
TRBJ2-7	TRBD2	TRBV4-1	few	TGCGCCAGCAGCCAATCCCTGGGGGGGTCCTACGAGCAGTACTTC	CASSQSLGGSYEQYF
TRBJ1-2	NA	TRBV2	many	TGTGCCAGCAGTGATGGTCCAGGGAAGGTTGGCTATGGCTACACCTTC	CASSDGPGKVGYGYTF
TRBJ2-1	TRBD1	TRBV7-2	many	TGTGCCAGCAGCCGAGACAGGGACGAAGTTTATGAGCAGTTCTTC	CASSRDRDEVYEQFF
TRBJ2-7	NA	TRBV4-2	NA	TGTGCCAGCAGCCAAGTTTTTGGGGGAAGGAACGAGCAGTACTTC	CASSQVFGGRNEQYF
TRBJ1-5	NA	TRBV27	many	TGTGCCAGCAGTTTATCGAAGGTCAGGGGTCCTCAGCCCCAGCATTTT	CASSLSKVRGPQPQHF
TRBJ2-7	NA	TRBV4-1	many	TGCGCCAGCAGACCACTGTGGGTCCCAACAGGGATCTACGAGCAGTACTTC	CASRPLWVPTGIYEQYF
TRBJ2-1	TRBD1	TRBV15	few	TGTGCCACCAGCGGACAGGGGCGGTCCTACAATGAGCAGTTCTTC	CATSGQGRSYNEQFF
TRBJ2-3	TRBD2	TRBV20-1	many	TGCAGTGCTAGGACGACTAGCGGGGTCCGAGATACGCAGTATTTT	CSARTTSGVRDTQYF
TRBJ2-3	TRBD1	TRBV9	few	TGTGCCAGCAGCCCAGGGGGCCGCGATACGCAGTATTTT	CASSPGGRDTQYF
TRBJ2-7	NA	TRBV20-1	NA	TGCAGTGCCGCGGGGCGGGGAAACGAGCAGTACTTC	CSAAGRGNEQYF
TRBJ1-2	TRBD1	TRBV24-1	few	TGTGCCACCAGTGATCCCCCTACAGGGGGCGAGGTCTATGGCTACACCTTC	CATSDPPTGGEVYGYTF